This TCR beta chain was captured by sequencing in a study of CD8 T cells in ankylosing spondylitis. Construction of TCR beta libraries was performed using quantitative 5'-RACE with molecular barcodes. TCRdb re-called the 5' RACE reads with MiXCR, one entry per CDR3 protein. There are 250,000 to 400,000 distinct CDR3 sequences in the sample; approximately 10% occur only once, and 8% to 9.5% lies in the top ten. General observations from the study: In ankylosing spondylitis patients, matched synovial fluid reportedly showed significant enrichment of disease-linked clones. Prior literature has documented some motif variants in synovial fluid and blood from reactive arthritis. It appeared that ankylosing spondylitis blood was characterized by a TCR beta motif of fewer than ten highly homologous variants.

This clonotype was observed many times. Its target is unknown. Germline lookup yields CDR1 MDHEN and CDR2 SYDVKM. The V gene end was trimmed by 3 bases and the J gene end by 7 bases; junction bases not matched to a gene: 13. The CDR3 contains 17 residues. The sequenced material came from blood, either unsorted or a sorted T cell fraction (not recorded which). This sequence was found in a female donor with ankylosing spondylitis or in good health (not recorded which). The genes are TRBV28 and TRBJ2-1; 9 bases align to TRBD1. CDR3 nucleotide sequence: TGTGCCAGCAGTTTCGTTTATGGGGACAGGGTTGATAATGAGCAGTTCTTC. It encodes CASSFVYGDRVDNEQFF.